This T cell receptor (beta chain) comes out of a study of beta chain features in type 1 diabetes. This CDR3 comprises 17 residues. Germline V gene sequence: CDR1 SGHTA, CDR2 FQGNSA. The V and J ends lost 4 bases and 0 bases, in that order; junction bases with no gene match: 5. All of the isolated RNA was reverse transcribed, so expressed TCRB transcripts were sequenced. Assay: immunoSEQ multiplex PCR; the TCRdb copy retains only in-frame clones and omits some. The data contain a few hundred thousand clones, about 30% of them singletons. Source material: central memory CD4+ T cells from blood. The genes are TRBV7-2 and TRBJ2-5, with TRBD2 matching over 13 bases. The TCR originated in a man younger than 45 in good health. The CDR3 DNA reads TGTGCCAGCAGCTCGGGACTAGCGGGAAGGTACCAAGAGACCCAGTACTTC. Protein product: CASSSGLAGRYQETQYF.